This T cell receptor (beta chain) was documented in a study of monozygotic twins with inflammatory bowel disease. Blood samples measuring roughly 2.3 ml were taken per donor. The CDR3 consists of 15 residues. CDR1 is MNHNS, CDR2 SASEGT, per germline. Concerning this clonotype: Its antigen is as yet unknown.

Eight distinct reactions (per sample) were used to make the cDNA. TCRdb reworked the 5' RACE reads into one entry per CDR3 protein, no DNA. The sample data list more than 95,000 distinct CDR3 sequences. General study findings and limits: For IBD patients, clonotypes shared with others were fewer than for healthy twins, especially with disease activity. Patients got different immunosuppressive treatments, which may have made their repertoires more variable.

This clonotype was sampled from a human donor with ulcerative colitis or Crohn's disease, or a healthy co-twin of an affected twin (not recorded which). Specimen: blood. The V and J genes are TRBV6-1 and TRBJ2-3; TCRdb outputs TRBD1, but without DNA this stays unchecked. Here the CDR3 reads CASSLGQGMTDTQYF.